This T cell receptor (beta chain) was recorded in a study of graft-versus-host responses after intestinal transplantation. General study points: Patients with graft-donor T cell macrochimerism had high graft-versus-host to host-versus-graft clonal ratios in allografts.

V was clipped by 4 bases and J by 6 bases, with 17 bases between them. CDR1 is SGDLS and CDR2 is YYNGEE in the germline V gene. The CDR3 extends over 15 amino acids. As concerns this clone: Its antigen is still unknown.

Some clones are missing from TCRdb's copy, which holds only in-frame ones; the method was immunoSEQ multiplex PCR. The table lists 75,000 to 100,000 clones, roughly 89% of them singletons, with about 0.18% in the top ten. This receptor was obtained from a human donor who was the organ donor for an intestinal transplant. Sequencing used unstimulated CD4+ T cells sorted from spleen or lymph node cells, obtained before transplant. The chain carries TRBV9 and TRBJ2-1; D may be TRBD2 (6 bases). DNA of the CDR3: TGTGCCAGCAGCCCGGGAGCGACGCTACCCAATGAGCAGTTCTTC. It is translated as CASSPGATLPNEQFF.